The present T cell receptor (beta chain) was sequenced within a study of response to subunit inactivated influenza vaccine. Study-wide results and caveats: Only a handful of new T cells, the authors suggested, are recruited with each seasonal influenza vaccination.

In TCRdb, the RT-PCR reads were re-called with MiXCR into one record per CDR3 protein. The sample contains 280,000 or so distinct CDR3 sequences, about a fifth of which appear only once. This clonotype appeared a few times. The antigen remains undetermined. CDR1 is DFQATT and CDR2 is SNEGSKA in the germline V gene (reference sequence). This CDR3 comprises 14 residues. Trimming left V 7 bases short and J 2 bases short, with 16 bases between. This clonotype was sampled from a man in his fifties or sixties who received an inactivated influenza vaccine. Source: PBMCs from blood, taken less than 22 months after vaccination. The chain uses TRBV20-1 and TRBJ2-3, with D unresolved. DNA of the CDR3: TGCAGTGAGGTCTCTGGGCAGTCCACAGATACGCAGTATTTT. This sequence encodes CSEVSGQSTDTQYF.